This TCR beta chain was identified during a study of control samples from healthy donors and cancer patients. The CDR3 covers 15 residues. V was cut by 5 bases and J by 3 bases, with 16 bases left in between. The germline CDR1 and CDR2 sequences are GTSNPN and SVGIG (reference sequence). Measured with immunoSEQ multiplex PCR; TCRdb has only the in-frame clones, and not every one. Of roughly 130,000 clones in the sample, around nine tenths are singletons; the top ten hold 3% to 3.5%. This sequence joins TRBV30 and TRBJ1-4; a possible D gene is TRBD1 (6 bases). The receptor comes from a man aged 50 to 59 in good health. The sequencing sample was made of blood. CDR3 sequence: CAWDLTGKSNEKLFF. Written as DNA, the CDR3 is TGTGCCTGGGACCTAACAGGGAAATCTAATGAAAAACTGTTTTTT. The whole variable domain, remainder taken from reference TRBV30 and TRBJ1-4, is SQTIHQWPATLVQPVGSPLSLECTVEGTSNPNLYWYRQAAGRGLQLLFYSVGIGQISSEVPQNLSASRPQDRQFILSSKKLLLSDSGFYLCAWDLTGKSNEKLFFGSGTQLSVL.